This TCR beta chain was captured in a study of CD8+CD57+ T cells in acquired aplastic anemia. Study-level information: Quantities of DNA derived from sorted CD4+ and CD8+ cells averaged about 3.2 ug.

CDR3 and TCR beta VDJ profiling relied on genomic DNA as the template. Each CDR3 protein is one row after TCRdb ran MiXCR on the reads. Of around 120,000 distinct CDR3 sequences listed, approximately 40% are singletons. The CDR3 sequence is 14 residues long. Germline loops: CDR1 SGHAT, CDR2 FQNNGV. As to this clonotype: A junction boundary mismatches the germline segment, possibly from a read error.

In patients chosen for sequencing, flow cytometry had shown CD8+CD57+ cell expansion. Therapy had not been given to patients before blood sampling. The rearrangement joins TRBV11-2 to TRBJ2-1; TRBD2 is a possible D gene (6 bases). The sample consisted of sorted CD4+, CD8+, or CD8+CD57+ T cells (not recorded which) from PBMCs. This sequence was found in a human donor with aplastic anemia. The CDR3 loop is CASSSLATTYEQLF. The CDR3 DNA reads TGTGCCAGCAGCTCTCTAGCGACTACCTACGAGCAGCTCTTC.